The TCR beta chain under discussion was sequenced for a study of CD8+ T cells in alopecia areata. Sequencing used cDNA as its template, made by extracting RNA and reverse transcribing it. The repertoire was sequenced with immunoSEQ multiplex PCR; TCRdb's copy has only in-frame clones and lacks some. The table has 130,000 to 150,000 clones, approximately 50% seen once. This clone was detected a few times. The germline gives CDR1 SEHNR, CDR2 FQNEAQ (reference sequence). This CDR3 has 14 amino acids. The V and J ends lost 6 bases and 6 bases respectively, with 14 bases between them. The sequencing used CD4+ T cells sorted from blood, collected at week 0. The TCR sequence derives from a human donor with alopecia areata. The chain links TRBV7-9 to TRBJ2-2, with a weak D call TRBD1 (6 bases). In DNA form, the CDR3 reads TGTGCCAGCAGAGGACAGTCGGGGTCCGGGGAGCTGTTTTTT. It specifies CASRGQSGSGELFF.